A single sample is the source of the 25 T cell receptor beta chains below, sequenced in a study of CD8+ T cells in alopecia areata. Documented treatment: oral pan-JAK inhibitor, 5-10 mg twice daily. Reverse transcription of extracted RNA yielded cDNA, which provided the sequencing template. Profiling relied on immunoSEQ multiplex PCR, and the TCRdb table lists in-frame clones only, not all of them. The sample carries 100,000 or so clones, about 61% recorded once. Sequencing was performed on CD8+ T cells sorted from blood, taken at roughly week 58, from a patient treated with tofacitinib. These receptors came from a human donor with alopecia areata.

This clone was picked up a small number of times. The chain is built from TRBV11-2 and TRBJ2-2; possibly TRBD1 for D (5 bases). CDR1 and CDR2 (germline): SGHAT, FQNNGV. V was cut by 3 bases and J by 0 bases, with 8 bases left in between. The CDR3 is made up of 15 amino acids. This CDR3 reads CASSLSGSNTGELFF. The CDR3, as DNA: TGTGCCAGCAGCTTGTCAGGGTCGAACACCGGGGAGCTGTTTTTT.

The chain is built from TRBV5-6 and TRBJ1-5; D remains unclear. V was pared by 2 bases and J by 0 bases, with 3 bases between. The germline V gene has CDR1 SGHDT and CDR2 YYEEEE. The CDR3 contains 13 residues. The CDR3 nucleotides read TGTGCCAGCAGCTTCGGTAGCAATCAGCCCCAGCATTTT. It encodes CASSFGSNQPQHF.

A few counts support this clone. The chain combines TRBV27 with TRBJ1-4; maybe TRBD1 (6 bases). The V gene's germline CDR1 is MNHEY and CDR2 SMNVEV (reference sequence). This CDR3 is built from 16 residues. V dropped 5 bases and J dropped 7 bases, with 20 bases sitting between them. Here the CDR3 reads CASSPDKNRDREKLFF. The CDR3 coding sequence is TGTGCCAGCAGTCCGGATAAAAACAGGGATCGTGAAAAACTGTTTTTT.

The chain links TRBV7-6 to TRBJ2-3; a possible D gene is TRBD2 (6 bases). This CDR3 comprises 16 residues. CDR1 SGHVS and CDR2 FNYEAQ come from the germline V gene. V was clipped by 2 bases and J by 2 bases, with 14 bases between them. CDR3 bases: TGTGCCAGCAGCTTAATCCTAAGCGGGCCCACAGATACGCAGTATTTT. This sequence encodes CASSLILSGPTDTQYF. Full variable domain (missing parts from reference TRBV7-6 and TRBJ2-3): GAGVSQSPRYKVTKRGQDVALRCDPISGHVSLYWYRQALGQGPEFLTYFNYEAQQDKSGLPNDRFSAERPEGSISTLTIQRTEQRDSAMYRCASSLILSGPTDTQYFGPGTRLTVL.

V and J are TRBV30 and TRBJ2-1; TRBD2 agrees at 9 bases. This CDR3 spans 15 amino acids. Germline V gene data show CDR1 as GTSNPN and CDR2 as SVGIG (reference sequence). Trimming removed 3 bases from V and 3 bases from J; junction bases left unmatched: 6. CDR3 in DNA: TGTGCCTGGAGGGAGCGGGGGGCCCACTACAATGAGCAGTTCTTC. It specifies CAWRERGAHYNEQFF.

The CDR3 reads CAWETNTEAFF. The CDR3, as DNA: TGTGCCTGGGAGACGAACACTGAAGCTTTCTTT. The rearrangement joins TRBV30 to TRBJ1-1; D is undetermined. The V gene's germline CDR1 is GTSNPN and CDR2 SVGIG (reference sequence). The CDR3 has 11 residues. Trimming stripped 5 bases from V and 1 base from J, with 5 bases between.

The chain uses TRBV5-1 and TRBJ1-1; 7 bases fit TRBD1. This CDR3 is 15 amino acids long. Trimming at V came to 6 bases and at J to 3 bases, leaving 11 bases not matched to a gene. The V gene's germline CDR1 is SGHRS and CDR2 YFSETQ. CDR3 protein: CASTPKGGLDTEAFF. CDR3 nucleotides: TGCGCCAGCACCCCGAAAGGGGGCCTGGACACTGAAGCTTTCTTT.

This sequence joins TRBV19 and TRBJ1-2; D is unclear. Trimming left V 5 bases short and J 2 bases short, with 15 bases between. Germline CDR1 LNHDA, CDR2 SQIVND (reference sequence). The CDR3 spans 15 residues. The CDR3 nucleotides are TGTGCCAGTAGTCCCAGGTCTGGAAGGAACTATGGCTACACCTTC. It codes for CASSPRSGRNYGYTF.

The chain employs TRBV30 and TRBJ1-3; tentative D call: TRBD1 (5 bases). CDR3 length equals 15 residues. V was trimmed by 4 bases and J by 2 bases, leaving 15 bases between them. Germline CDR1 is GTSNPN and CDR2 is SVGIG (reference sequence). This CDR3 is CAWTFQGMAGNTIYF. In nucleotides, the CDR3 is TGTGCCTGGACGTTTCAGGGAATGGCTGGAAACACCATATATTTT. The full variable domain, rest sourced from reference TRBV30 and TRBJ1-3, is SQTIHQWPATLVQPVGSPLSLECTVEGTSNPNLYWYRQAAGRGLQLLFYSVGIGQISSEVPQNLSASRPQDRQFILSSKKLLLSDSGFYLCAWTFQGMAGNTIYFGEGSWLTVV.

This chain joins TRBV5-1 and TRBJ2-7; D might be TRBD1 (5 bases). The CDR3 consists of 13 residues. Germline values: CDR1 SGHRS, CDR2 YFSETQ. The V end was cut by 2 bases, the J end by 5 bases, with 11 bases between. CDR3 in amino acids: CASSLSGSHEQYF. The DNA of the CDR3 is TGCGCCAGCAGCTTATCAGGGTCCCACGAGCAGTACTTC.

This chain uses TRBV6-5 with TRBJ2-2, with 8 bases aligning to TRBD1. The V gene end was trimmed by 4 bases and the J gene end by 2 bases; junction bases not matched to a gene: 3. The CDR3 has 15 amino acids. Germline V gene data show CDR1 as MNHEY and CDR2 as SVGAGI. CDR3 in DNA: TGTGCCAGCAGTTCGACAGGGGCCAACACCGGGGAGCTGTTTTTT. Protein: CASSSTGANTGELFF.

The chain carries TRBV7-9 and TRBJ2-2; 9 nucleotides match TRBD1. V trimming: 10 bases; J trimming: 7 bases; junction bases outside the gene matches: 10. The CDR3 spans 14 residues. Germline V CDR1 and CDR2: SEHNR, FQNEAQ (reference sequence). DNA of the CDR3: TGTGCCAACAACGGACAGGGGCGGATCGGGGAGCTGTTTTTT. As protein: CANNGQGRIGELFF.

This rearrangement joins TRBV29-1 to TRBJ1-1; a weak D match, TRBD1 (5 bases). This CDR3 is built from 15 residues. Deletions cut 7 bases from V and 4 bases from J, with 22 bases between. Germline assignment: CDR1 SQVTM and CDR2 ANQGSEA. As DNA, the CDR3 is TGCAGCGGAACAGGTACCCTCATCGGAACCACTGAAGCTTTCTTT. This translates into CSGTGTLIGTTEAFF.

This clone was counted a few times. The chain carries TRBV13 and TRBJ2-7; no definite D call. Trimming pared 3 bases from V and 3 bases from J, leaving 9 bases between. Germline V gives CDR1 PRHDT, CDR2 FYEKMQ (reference sequence). The CDR3 is made up of 13 amino acids. The CDR3 DNA is TGTGCCAGCAGCTTGGGTTGGGGCTACGAGCAGTACTTC. It translates to CASSLGWGYEQYF. Supplemented by reference TRBV13 and TRBJ2-7, the full variable domain reads AAGVIQSPRHLIKEKRETATLKCYPIPRHDTVYWYQQGPGQDPQFLISFYEKMQSDKGSIPDRFSAQQFSDYHSELNMSSLELGDSALYFCASSLGWGYEQYFGPGTRLTVT.

V usage is TRBV13 and J usage is TRBJ2-7; TRBD1 matches 8 bases. Looked up from germline, CDR1 is PRHDT and CDR2 is FYEKMQ (reference sequence). CDR3 size: 18 residues. The V segment lost 5 bases and the J segment 2 bases; nucleotides outside the gene matches: 17. CDR3 nucleotides: TGTGCCAGCAGCCCATTGGGGGACAGGAGAACTGCAACCTACGAGCAGTACTTC. Translation gives CASSPLGDRRTATYEQYF.

V and J are TRBV29-1 and TRBJ2-1; 9 bases agree with TRBD1. Germline lookup yields CDR1 SQVTM and CDR2 ANQGSEA. This CDR3 has 13 residues. Trimming cost V 7 bases and J 9 bases; bases outside gene matches: 10. The CDR3 DNA is TGCAGCGCCGGACAGGGGTCCTCTGGTGAGCAGTTCTTC. Its translation: CSAGQGSSGEQFF.

The chain uses TRBV6-4 and TRBJ2-1, with 7 bases fitting TRBD2. The trim removed 7 bases at V and 10 bases at J, leaving 13 bases unmatched. In germline, CDR1 is MRHNA, CDR2 SNTAGT. This CDR3 comprises 14 residues. The CDR3: CASNPSGGEEEQFF. DNA for the CDR3: TGTGCCAGCAACCCTTCTGGGGGGGAGGAGGAGCAGTTCTTC.

The V gene is TRBV19, the J gene TRBJ1-2, with a tentative D call TRBD1 (5 bases). This CDR3 is 14 amino acids long. Trimming took off 4 bases at V and 4 bases at J, with 13 bases between the two ends. Germline CDR1 reads LNHDA; CDR2 reads SQIVND (reference sequence). The CDR3 coding sequence is TGTGCCAGTAGTAGTTCGGGGACCTCCTATGGCTACACCTTC. This translates into CASSSSGTSYGYTF.

The chain is built from TRBV11-3 and TRBJ2-1; the D gene is possibly TRBD1 (6 bases). Deletions cut 4 bases from V and 0 bases from J, with 10 bases between. CDR3 size: 15 residues. Germline CDR1 is SGHNT and CDR2 is YENEEA. CDR3 sequence: CASSYRESSYNEQFF. The CDR3 DNA follows: TGTGCCAGCAGCTACAGGGAGAGCTCCTACAATGAGCAGTTCTTC.

V is TRBV30 and J is TRBJ1-1; D uncertain. The CDR3 has 11 amino acids. V dropped 8 bases and J dropped 1 base, with 8 bases sitting between them. Looked up from germline, CDR1 is GTSNPN and CDR2 is SVGIG (reference sequence). The CDR3, as DNA: TGTGCCAGACACGAGAACACTGAAGCTTTCTTT. Translating it yields CARHENTEAFF. Using reference TRBV30 and TRBJ1-1 for the parts outside the CDR3, the full variable domain is SQTIHQWPATLVQPVGSPLSLECTVEGTSNPNLYWYRQAAGRGLQLLFYSVGIGQISSEVPQNLSASRPQDRQFILSSKKLLLSDSGFYLCARHENTEAFFGQGTRLTVV.

The chain links TRBV25-1 to TRBJ1-2; D not certain. Trimming took off 5 bases at V and 6 bases at J, with 10 bases between the two ends. Germline-derived CDR1 and CDR2 are MGHDK and SYGVNS. CDR3 length equals 12 residues. The CDR3 DNA reads TGTGCCAGCAGTATTCCGGGCCATGGCTACACCTTC. As protein: CASSIPGHGYTF.

J is TRBJ1-5 and V is TRBV13, with D perhaps TRBD1 (5 bases). The germline V gene encodes CDR1 PRHDT and CDR2 FYEKMQ (reference sequence). The CDR3 runs 15 residues. Trimming took off 6 bases at V and 7 bases at J, with 19 bases between the two ends. The CDR3 sequence: CASSQRSRAKQPQHF. The CDR3 nucleotides are TGTGCCAGCAGTCAAAGGTCCAGGGCAAAGCAGCCCCAGCATTTT.

This clone was counted between two and nine times. The V gene is TRBV13, the J gene TRBJ2-7, with 9 bases lining up with TRBD1. Germline V gives CDR1 PRHDT, CDR2 FYEKMQ (reference sequence). The CDR3 extends over 15 amino acids. V gave up 5 bases and J gave up 0 bases; unmatched junction bases: 5. The CDR3 bases are TGTGCCAGCAGCGGGCCACAGGGGGCCTCCTACGAGCAGTACTTC. Translation: CASSGPQGASYEQYF.

In this sample, this clone turned up a few times. The chain links TRBV7-9 to TRBJ1-5; 8 bases fit TRBD1. The CDR3 sequence is 14 residues long. The germline V gene has CDR1 SEHNR and CDR2 FQNEAQ (reference sequence). The V and J ends lost 5 bases and 9 bases, in that order; junction bases with no gene match: 9. CDR3 DNA: TGTGCCAGCAGCCCTGGGACAGGTCGGACGCCCCAGCATTTT. Residues: CASSPGTGRTPQHF.

This clone was detected a few times. The chain joins TRBV29-1 to TRBJ2-3; D is uncertain. CDR3 length equals 14 residues. Trimming stripped 3 bases from V and 0 bases from J, with 10 bases between. The germline gives CDR1 SQVTM, CDR2 ANQGSEA. CDR3 amino acids: CSVEAPVSTDTQYF. Here the CDR3 DNA reads TGCAGCGTTGAGGCGCCAGTTAGCACAGATACGCAGTATTTT.